These 29 T cell receptor beta chains came from one sample sequenced in a study of shared clonotypes between healthy human individuals. Profiling relied on immunoSEQ multiplex PCR, and the TCRdb table lists in-frame clones only, not all of them. The sample shows some 660,000 clones, about 80% of them seen only once. The sequenced sample consisted of memory CD4+ T cells sorted from blood. Subset indicated: CD45RA-negative fraction. These receptors were obtained from a woman between 25 and 40 years old in good health.

The chain combines TRBV9 with TRBJ2-7; 10 bases fit TRBD2. CDR1 is SGDLS and CDR2 is YYNGEE in the germline V gene. The length of the CDR3 is 16 residues. Trimming at V came to 3 bases and at J to 1 base, leaving 7 bases not matched to a gene. DNA of the CDR3: TGTGCCAGCAGCGCTGGTGGACTAGCGGCATCCTACGAGCAGTACTTC. It codes for CASSAGGLAASYEQYF.

This clone came up a few times. This rearrangement joins TRBV5-1 to TRBJ2-7; 9 bases match TRBD1. V shed 4 bases and J 5 bases; nucleotides not matched to a gene: 10. Germline loops: CDR1 SGHRS, CDR2 YFSETQ. This CDR3 comprises 15 residues. The CDR3 here is CASSLGDRDLDEQYF. CDR3 nucleotides: TGCGCCAGCAGCCTAGGGGACAGGGACCTCGACGAGCAGTACTTC.

Here the CDR3 reads CASSFSGQPANEKLFF. DNA for the CDR3: TGCGCCAGCAGCTTTTCTGGACAGCCGGCTAATGAAAAACTGTTTTTT. The V and J genes are TRBV5-1 and TRBJ1-4; possibly TRBD1 for D (6 bases). The germline V gene encodes CDR1 SGHRS and CDR2 YFSETQ. The CDR3 is 16 residues long. Trimming cost V 2 bases and J 3 bases, with 14 bases left between them. Variable domain in full (rest from reference TRBV5-1 and TRBJ1-4): KAGVTQTPRYLIKTRGQQVTLSCSPISGHRSVSWYQQTPGQGLQFLFEYFSETQRNKGNFPGRFSGRQFSNSRSEMNVSTLELGDSALYLCASSFSGQPANEKLFFGSGTQLSVL.

The V gene is TRBV6-6, the J gene TRBJ1-2; the D gene is possibly TRBD1 (6 bases). In germline, CDR1 is MNHNY, CDR2 SVGAGI (reference sequence). The CDR3 length is 15 residues. Trimming shortened V by 0 bases and J by 2 bases, and 10 bases separated the two germline ends. The CDR3 loop reads CASSYSPTGNYGYTF. The CDR3 coding sequence is TGTGCCAGCAGTTACTCCCCTACAGGGAACTATGGCTACACCTTC.

The V gene is TRBV18, the J gene TRBJ2-3; no firm D call. Trimming stripped 3 bases from V and 4 bases from J, with 11 bases between. The CDR3 is made up of 14 amino acids. Per germline, CDR1 KGHSH and CDR2 LQKENI. The CDR3 is CASSPGPPPDTQYF. Here the CDR3 DNA reads TGTGCCAGCTCACCGGGCCCGCCCCCAGATACGCAGTATTTT.

This clone has a handful of counts. This chain links TRBV7-9 with TRBJ1-6; 9 bases align to TRBD1. V trimming: 6 bases; J trimming: 6 bases; junction bases outside the gene matches: 9. The CDR3 totals 16 residues. Looked up from germline, CDR1 is SEHNR and CDR2 is FQNEAQ (reference sequence). The chain's CDR3 is CASRSGGQGINSPLHF. The CDR3 DNA is TGTGCCAGCAGGTCAGGGGGACAGGGAATTAATTCACCCCTCCACTTT.

This clone showed up just a few times. J is TRBJ2-3 and V is TRBV4-1; weak D call: TRBD1 (5 bases). With 0 bases removed from V and 8 bases from J, the gap between germline ends came to 15 bases. CDR3 length: 15 residues. Germline CDR1 and CDR2: MGHRA and YSYEKL. The CDR3 sequence: CASSQETVLFGTQYF. CDR3 coding DNA: TGCGCCAGCAGCCAAGAGACAGTACTGTTTGGTACGCAGTATTTT.

This clone showed up many times. This chain links TRBV7-8 with TRBJ2-5; 7 nucleotides agree with TRBD2. Per germline, CDR1 SGHVS and CDR2 FQNEAQ. V was pared by 3 bases and J by 4 bases, with 5 bases of the junction left unmatched. This CDR3 region has 14 residues. The CDR3 region has the DNA TGTGCCAGCAGCTTTGTAACGGGAGGAGAGACCCAGTACTTC. It yields the protein CASSFVTGGETQYF.

The CDR3 loop reads CASTLESGNQPQHF. The CDR3 DNA sequence: TGTGCCAGCACACTTGAGTCGGGGAATCAGCCCCAGCATTTT. The chain joins TRBV2 to TRBJ1-5, with no clear D. The length of the CDR3 is 14 residues. Germline-derived CDR1 and CDR2 are SNHLY and FYNNEI. V lost 7 bases to trimming and J lost 4 bases, with 14 bases between them. The complete variable domain, with remaining parts taken from reference TRBV2 and TRBJ1-5, reads EPEVTQTPSHQVTQMGQEVILRCVPISNHLYFYWYRQILGQKVEFLVSFYNNEISEKSEIFDDQFSVERPDGSNFTLKIRSTKLEDSAMYFCASTLESGNQPQHFGDGTRLSIL.

Only one count was recorded for this clone. The rearrangement links TRBV6-1 to TRBJ1-6, with TRBD1 matching 8 bases. The CDR3 runs to 14 residues. CDR1 MNHNS and CDR2 SASEGT come from the germline V gene. Trimming took 8 bases from V and 10 from J; bases not matched to a gene: 10. The CDR3 DNA sequence: TGTGCCAGCGGAGGACAGGGAGGCTACTCACCCCTCCACTTT. It codes for CASGGQGGYSPLHF.

The V gene is TRBV7-2, the J gene TRBJ2-5, with D maybe TRBD2 (6 bases). Trimming stripped 5 bases from V and 2 bases from J, with 12 bases between. Germline CDR1 reads SGHTA; CDR2 reads FQGNSA. This CDR3 region has 14 residues. CDR3 loop: CASSTHRGQETQYF. Written as DNA, the CDR3 is TGTGCCAGCAGCACGCACCGGGGGCAAGAGACCCAGTACTTC. Supplemented by reference TRBV7-2 and TRBJ2-5, the full variable domain reads GAGVSQSPSNKVTEKGKDVELRCDPISGHTALYWYRQSLGQGLEFLIYFQGNSAPDKSGLPSDRFSAERTGGSVSTLTIQRTQQEDSAVYLCASSTHRGQETQYFGPGTRLLVL.

With regard to this clone: Within the sample, other DNA sequences also encode this same CDR3. This rearrangement joins TRBV18 to TRBJ2-7; 8 positions match TRBD1. Trimming removed 3 bases from V and 2 bases from J; junction bases left unmatched: 3. The germline V gene encodes CDR1 KGHSH and CDR2 LQKENI. CDR3 length equals 14 residues. CDR3 DNA sequence: TGTGCCAGCTCACCGCGACAGGGGACCTACGAGCAGTACTTC. Amino acids: CASSPRQGTYEQYF.

The rearrangement uses TRBV11-1 and TRBJ2-2, with D unclear. Germline CDR1 and CDR2: SGHAT and FQDESV (reference sequence). Deletions cut 5 bases from V and 6 bases from J, with 13 bases between. The CDR3 has 14 amino acids. CDR3 nucleotides: TGTGCCAGCAGCCCTACCCCAATCGCCGGGGAGCTGTTTTTT. This codes for CASSPTPIAGELFF.

This clone is a singleton in its sample. The CDR3 sequence: CASSERLAGGRDTQYF. CDR3 in DNA: TGTGCCAGCAGTGAAAGACTAGCGGGAGGAAGAGATACGCAGTATTTT. V gene TRBV6-1 combines with J gene TRBJ2-3, with 13 bases identical to TRBD2. V shed 2 bases, J shed 5 bases, and the junction held 4 bases outside the gene matches. This CDR3 has 16 amino acids. CDR1 is MNHNS, CDR2 SASEGT, per germline.

V is TRBV18 and J is TRBJ1-2; no clear D. V gave up 7 bases and J gave up 2 bases, with 14 bases separating them. The CDR3 covers 14 residues. Germline assignment: CDR1 KGHSH and CDR2 LQKENI. Here the CDR3 DNA reads TGTGCCAGCTTCACGGGCAGCAACAACTATGGCTACACCTTC. Its protein is CASFTGSNNYGYTF.

This rearrangement joins TRBV30 to TRBJ2-5, with 7 bases fitting TRBD2. V lost 5 bases, J lost 5 bases, and 8 bases stayed unmatched. Germline V lookup: CDR1 GTSNPN, CDR2 SVGIG (reference sequence). This CDR3 spans 13 amino acids. CDR3 DNA sequence: TGTGCCTGGGAGGGGCGGGAGCAGGAGACCCAGTACTTC. Its protein is CAWEGREQETQYF. Drawing the rest from reference TRBV30 and TRBJ2-5, the complete variable domain is SQTIHQWPATLVQPVGSPLSLECTVEGTSNPNLYWYRQAAGRGLQLLFYSVGIGQISSEVPQNLSASRPQDRQFILSSKKLLLSDSGFYLCAWEGREQETQYFGPGTRLLVL.

The J gene is TRBJ2-7, the V gene TRBV5-4, with D perhaps TRBD2 (6 bases). From germline, CDR1 is SGHNT and CDR2 YYREEE (reference sequence). The CDR3 extends over 13 amino acids. V was shortened by 3 bases and J by 2 bases, with 9 bases between the two germline ends. The CDR3 DNA is TGTGCCAGCAGCTCGGGACTTCCCTACGAGCAGTACTTC. Protein sequence: CASSSGLPYEQYF.

Ten or more counts support this clone. This rearrangement joins TRBV7-8 to TRBJ1-4; D might be TRBD1 (6 bases). The CDR3 length is 15 residues. V lost 1 base and J 8 bases, leaving 14 bases between the germline ends. The germline gives CDR1 SGHVS, CDR2 FQNEAQ. The CDR3 nucleotides read TGTGCCAGCAGCTTAGTGCGGGACACCCCCGAAAAACTGTTTTTT. Translated: CASSLVRDTPEKLFF.

This clone was counted a single time. The rearrangement joins TRBV10-1 to TRBJ1-2; D is undetermined. This CDR3 comprises 14 residues. Trimming cost V 3 bases and J 0 bases, with 8 bases left between them. Per germline, CDR1 WNHNN and CDR2 SYGVQD (reference sequence). For the CDR3, the DNA is TGCGCCAGCAGTGATCGGGATCCTAACTATGGCTACACCTTC. It encodes CASSDRDPNYGYTF.

This chain uses TRBV4-2 with TRBJ2-3, with 8 bases identical to TRBD2. The V gene's germline CDR1 is LGHNA and CDR2 YNFKEQ. The V segment lost 1 base and the J segment 2 bases; nucleotides outside the gene matches: 8. The CDR3 has 17 amino acids. CDR3: CASSQGGAGGLTDTQYF. CDR3 bases: TGTGCCAGCAGCCAAGGCGGCGCGGGAGGCCTCACAGATACGCAGTATTTT.

The V gene is TRBV27, the J gene TRBJ2-7, with a weak D call TRBD1 (6 bases). Germline lookup yields CDR1 MNHEY and CDR2 SMNVEV (reference sequence). The CDR3 is 14 residues long. V was shortened by 3 bases and J by 3 bases, with 12 bases between the two germline ends. This chain's CDR3 is CASSFTGTRYEQYF. CDR3 sequence (DNA): TGTGCCAGCAGTTTCACCGGGACACGCTACGAGCAGTACTTC.

V usage is TRBV18 and J usage is TRBJ2-7; D not resolved. V lost 2 bases and J 0 bases, leaving 8 bases between the germline ends. The CDR3 runs to 14 residues. CDR1 KGHSH and CDR2 LQKENI come from the germline V gene. The CDR3 region has the DNA TGTGCCAGCTCACCAGCGCGGAGCTCCTACGAGCAGTACTTC. Translated, it gives CASSPARSSYEQYF.

The rearrangement uses TRBV6-6 and TRBJ1-1; no reliable D call. The CDR3 is 11 amino acids. V was shortened by 4 bases and J by 10 bases, with 10 bases between the two germline ends. Germline loops: CDR1 MNHNY, CDR2 SVGAGI (reference sequence). The CDR3 sequence: CASSSQIGAFF. As DNA, the CDR3 is TGTGCCAGCAGTTCACAAATAGGAGCTTTCTTT.

The chain links TRBV27 to TRBJ2-1, with 8 bases fitting TRBD2. CDR3 length equals 13 residues. CDR1 MNHEY and CDR2 SMNVEV come from the germline V gene (reference sequence). The trim removed 4 bases at V and 5 bases at J, leaving 1 base unmatched. The CDR3 region is CASSYSGDNEQFF. For the CDR3, the DNA is TGTGCCAGCAGTTATAGCGGGGACAATGAGCAGTTCTTC.

The V gene is TRBV6-1, the J gene TRBJ2-7; 11 bases are a match to TRBD2. The germline V gene encodes CDR1 MNHNS and CDR2 SASEGT. This CDR3 contains 15 residues. After removal of 3 bases from V and 3 bases from J, the junction contained 4 bases not matched to a gene. CDR3 in amino acids: CASSDELAGGYEQYF. The CDR3 DNA reads as TGTGCCAGCAGTGATGAGCTAGCGGGAGGCTACGAGCAGTACTTC.

A word on this clone: In the same sample, other DNA sequences code for this CDR3. This chain joins TRBV5-1 and TRBJ2-3; 8 bases align to TRBD2. V shed 0 bases and J 0 bases; nucleotides not matched to a gene: 3. Germline V gene sequence: CDR1 SGHRS, CDR2 YFSETQ. This CDR3 region has 16 residues. DNA of the CDR3: TGCGCCAGCAGCTTGGGCGTAGCGGGGAGCACAGATACGCAGTATTTT. As protein: CASSLGVAGSTDTQYF. Based on the CDR3 plus reference TRBV5-1 and TRBJ2-3, the full variable domain is KAGVTQTPRYLIKTRGQQVTLSCSPISGHRSVSWYQQTPGQGLQFLFEYFSETQRNKGNFPGRFSGRQFSNSRSEMNVSTLELGDSALYLCASSLGVAGSTDTQYFGPGTRLTVL.

The chain combines TRBV19 with TRBJ1-5; no reliable D call. This CDR3 has 14 residues. CDR1 is LNHDA, CDR2 SQIVND, per germline (reference sequence). Trimming shortened V by 3 bases and J by 8 bases, and 14 bases separated the two germline ends. For the CDR3, the DNA is TGTGCCAGTAGTATGGTTGGTTATTCGGAGCCCCAGCATTTT. Protein product: CASSMVGYSEPQHF.

This sequence joins TRBV5-1 and TRBJ2-1; the D call may be TRBD1 or TRBD2 (5 bases each). With 4 bases removed from V and 5 bases from J, the gap between germline ends came to 13 bases. The length of the CDR3 is 14 residues. Germline CDR1 and CDR2: SGHRS and YFSETQ. CDR3 amino acids: CASSPRDGNNEQFF. In DNA form, the CDR3 reads TGCGCCAGCAGCCCTCGGGACGGAAACAATGAGCAGTTCTTC.

V usage is TRBV7-6 and J usage is TRBJ1-2, with D possibly being TRBD1 (5 bases). Germline CDR1 SGHVS, CDR2 FNYEAQ. V shed 11 bases and J shed 8 bases, with 21 bases lying between them. The CDR3 sequence is 13 residues long. CDR3 in amino acids: CASTGPLSSGYTF. Here the CDR3 DNA reads TGTGCCTCAACGGGACCCCTTTCGTCAGGCTACACCTTC.